A single sample is the source of the 5 T cell receptor beta chains below, sequenced in a study of metastatic and nonmetastatic thyroid tumors. TCRdb re-called the PCR reads with MiXCR. This sample has tens of thousands of clones, with approximately 22% found just once. Nobody among the patients had been given any treatment before thyroid surgery. What was sequenced was adjacent normal tissue. The receptor source for this set is a female donor with papillary thyroid cancer or a benign thyroid nodule (not recorded which). Some clones in this sample may be carry-over from other donors' samples.

The sample holds a few counts of this clone. V usage is TRBV6-2 or TRBV6-3 and J usage is TRBJ1-2; D is unclear. The CDR3 consists of 14 residues. V was clipped by 7 bases and J by 2 bases, with 14 bases between them. Germline V gene lookup returns CDR1 MNHEY and CDR2 SVGEGT. CDR3 sequence reads: CASTPSMGNYGYTF. DNA of the CDR3: TGTGCCAGCACCCCGTCCATGGGAAACTATGGCTACACCTTC.

In this sample, this clone turned up a few times. This is likely a read error, given that the CDR3 carries no conserved phenylalanine or tryptophan at its end. V usage is TRBV6-1 and J usage is TRBJ1-1; D is possibly TRBD1 (5 bases). This CDR3 comprises 11 residues. CDR1 and CDR2 from the germline V gene are MNHNS and SASEGT. V was trimmed by 7 bases and J by 7 bases, leaving 10 bases between them. The CDR3 spells CASKGAIEAFL. DNA of the CDR3: TGTGCCAGCAAAGGGGCCATTGAAGCTTTCTTA.

This clone was observed many times. V gene TRBV30 combines with J gene TRBJ2-7; TRBD1 matches at 7 bases. CDR1 is GTSNPN and CDR2 is SVGIG in the germline V gene (reference sequence). The CDR3 is 14 residues long. The ends lost 4 bases at V and 4 bases at J; junction bases unmatched: 10. The CDR3 DNA sequence: TGTGCCTGGATACAGCAGGACAGGCCTTACGAGCAGTACTTC. Its protein product is CAWIQQDRPYEQYF.

This clone was seen ten or more times. The sample holds other DNA sequences that translate to the same CDR3. The chain links TRBV20-1 to TRBJ1-2; the match to TRBD1 covers 8 bases. This CDR3 region has 13 residues. The trim removed 4 bases at V and 7 bases at J, leaving 8 bases unmatched. Per germline, CDR1 DFQATT and CDR2 SNEGSKA (reference sequence). The CDR3: CSATKRTGFGYTF. The CDR3 coding sequence is TGCAGTGCTACCAAGAGGACAGGGTTTGGCTACACCTTC.

This clone was recorded at least ten times. The V gene is TRBV3-1, the J gene TRBJ1-1; D unclear. CDR3 length: 14 amino acids. V dropped 4 bases and J dropped 2 bases, with 11 bases sitting between them. Looked up from germline, CDR1 is LGHDT and CDR2 is YNNKEL (reference sequence). DNA for the CDR3: TGTGCCAGCAGCCTCGCCCCGGGAAACACTGAAGCTTTCTTT. Translated, it gives CASSLAPGNTEAFF.